The 29 T cell receptor beta chains given below trace back to one sample, sequenced in a study of blood T cell repertoires in COVID-19. The protocol was immunoSEQ multiplex PCR, while the TCRdb copy is restricted to in-frame clones and leaves out a portion. The repertoire holds 350,000 to 550,000 clones, with 80% to 90% as singletons. Sequencing used PBMCs or T cells enriched from blood (not recorded which). The receptors come from a man younger than 40 who had recovered from COVID-19.

The table lists this clone with a count of one. The chain carries TRBV15 and TRBJ1-1; no reliable D call. In germline, CDR1 is LNHNV, CDR2 YYDKDF (reference sequence). This CDR3 is built from 13 residues. Trimming shortened V by 0 bases and J by 11 bases, and 13 bases separated the two germline ends. The chain's CDR3 is CATSRDVEGSAFF. In DNA form, the CDR3 reads TGTGCCACCAGCAGAGATGTGGAGGGTTCGGCTTTCTTT. The variable domain in full, with the rest retrieved from reference TRBV15 and TRBJ1-1, is DAMVIQNPRYQVTQFGKPVTLSCSQTLNHNVMYWYQQKSSQAPKLLFHYYDKDFNNEADTPDNFQSRRPNTSFCFLDIRSPGLGDTAMYLCATSRDVEGSAFFGQGTRLTVV.

This chain links TRBV5-4 with TRBJ1-1; D may be TRBD1 (6 bases). Germline V gene sequence: CDR1 SGHNT, CDR2 YYREEE (reference sequence). V lost 4 bases to trimming and J lost 0 bases, with 13 bases between them. The CDR3 totals 15 residues. CDR3: CASSERTAMNTEAFF. In nucleotides, the CDR3 is TGTGCCAGCAGCGAACGGACAGCAATGAACACTGAAGCTTTCTTT. Using reference TRBV5-4 and TRBJ1-1 for the parts outside the CDR3, the full variable domain is ETGVTQSPTHLIKTRGQQVTLRCSSQSGHNTVSWYQQALGQGPQFIFQYYREEENGRGNFPPRFSGLQFPNYSSELNVNALELDDSALYLCASSERTAMNTEAFFGQGTRLTVV.

The chain couples TRBV5-1 to TRBJ2-6, with D perhaps matching TRBD2 (6 bases). CDR1 is SGHRS, CDR2 YFSETQ, per germline. The CDR3 has 17 residues. Trimming removed 8 bases from V and 0 bases from J, with 18 bases in between. The CDR3, as DNA: TGCGCCAGTGCGGAACTAGCTCAGATCTCTGGGGCCAACGTCCTGACTTTC. Protein sequence: CASAELAQISGANVLTF.

This clone was seen only once. The genes are TRBV29-1 and TRBJ1-1; no definite D call. The CDR3 sequence is 13 residues long. Germline CDR1 reads SQVTM; CDR2 reads ANQGSEA. V lost 7 bases and J 1 base, leaving 13 bases between the germline ends. CDR3 amino acids: CSALGRGNTEAFF. In DNA form, the CDR3 reads TGCAGCGCCCTAGGACGGGGGAACACTGAAGCTTTCTTT.

The chain links TRBV11-2 to TRBJ1-4; possible D gene TRBD1, 5 bases. The CDR3 extends over 14 amino acids. The V gene lost 1 base and the J gene lost 5 bases, with 8 bases spanning the gap. CDR1 is SGHAT and CDR2 is FQNNGV in the germline V gene. CDR3 amino acids: CASSLARVNEKLFF. The DNA for the CDR3 is TGTGCCAGCAGCTTAGCCAGGGTAAATGAAAAACTGTTTTTT. The full variable domain, with the rest looked up from reference TRBV11-2 and TRBJ1-4, is EAGVAQSPRYKIIEKRQSVAFWCNPISGHATLYWYQQILGQGPKLLIQFQNNGVVDDSQLPKDRFSAERLKGVDSTLKIQPAKLEDSAVYLCASSLARVNEKLFFGSGTQLSVL.

The V and J genes are TRBV6-5 and TRBJ2-1; D is possibly TRBD2 (6 bases). Germline CDR1 reads MNHEY; CDR2 reads SVGAGI. This CDR3 has 13 amino acids. Trimming removed 8 bases from V and 2 bases from J, with 10 bases in between. CDR3 loop: CASWRETYNEQFF. The CDR3 DNA is TGTGCCAGCTGGCGGGAAACCTACAATGAGCAGTTCTTC.

The chain joins TRBV24-1 to TRBJ1-1; 9 nucleotides agree with TRBD1. The CDR3 covers 15 residues. V shed 5 bases and J 1 base; nucleotides not matched to a gene: 4. CDR1 and CDR2 from the germline V gene are KGHDR and SFDVKD. The CDR3 spells CATSGAGQGNTEAFF. CDR3 DNA: TGTGCCACCAGTGGTGCGGGACAGGGGAACACTGAAGCTTTCTTT.

This rearrangement joins TRBV5-1 to TRBJ1-1; TRBD1 might be the D (5 bases). Germline V CDR1 and CDR2: SGHRS, YFSETQ. The CDR3 has 15 amino acids. Trimming shortened V by 1 base and J by 0 bases, and 10 bases separated the two germline ends. The CDR3 bases are TGCGCCAGCAGCTTGTCAGGGCCGATGAACACTGAAGCTTTCTTT. Translation: CASSLSGPMNTEAFF.

The rearrangement links TRBV5-1 to TRBJ2-7; 8 positions match TRBD1. Germline assignment: CDR1 SGHRS and CDR2 YFSETQ. There are 14 residues in the CDR3. The J segment lost 3 bases and the V segment lost 3 bases, leaving 5 bases of the junction unmatched. CDR3 nucleotide sequence: TGCGCCAGCAGCTGGACAGGGTTAGTCTACGAGCAGTACTTC. Its protein is CASSWTGLVYEQYF.

The genes are TRBV28 and TRBJ2-7; tentatively, D is TRBD2 (5 bases). The CDR3 sequence is 13 residues long. Trimming shortened V by 6 bases and J by 4 bases, and 13 bases separated the two germline ends. Per germline, CDR1 MDHEN and CDR2 SYDVKM. CDR3 loop: CASRTGELYEQYF. For the CDR3, the DNA is TGTGCCAGCAGAACCGGGGAACTATACGAGCAGTACTTC.

The rearrangement uses TRBV10-3 and TRBJ2-7; unclear D gene. Looked up from germline, CDR1 is ENHRY and CDR2 is SYGVKD. This CDR3 comprises 15 residues. V dropped 10 bases and J dropped 0 bases, with 19 bases sitting between them. Here the CDR3 reads CATPPPMGCSYEQYF. The CDR3 nucleotides are TGTGCCACTCCTCCGCCCATGGGCTGCTCCTACGAGCAGTACTTC.

The chain recombines TRBV7-8 with TRBJ2-1; 10 bases match TRBD2. The CDR3 has 15 amino acids. V lost 7 bases to trimming and J lost 9 bases; unmatched junction nucleotides: 12. The germline V gene has CDR1 SGHVS and CDR2 FQNEAQ. The CDR3: CASNPPSGRAAEQFF. Written as DNA, the CDR3 is TGTGCCAGCAACCCCCCGAGCGGGAGGGCGGCTGAGCAGTTCTTC.

The chain recombines TRBV3-1 (or the pseudogene TRBV3-2) with TRBJ2-1; 9 nucleotides agree with TRBD1. The germline gives CDR1 LGHDT, CDR2 YNNKEL (reference sequence). Germline trimming cut 2 bases from V and 7 bases from J; bases unmatched to any gene: 3. The CDR3 is 14 amino acids. DNA for the CDR3: TGTGCCAGCAGCCAATGGGACAGGGTAAATGAGCAGTTCTTC. As protein: CASSQWDRVNEQFF.

This sequence joins TRBV27 and TRBJ1-5; 12 positions agree with TRBD1. There are 18 residues in the CDR3. Germline lookup yields CDR1 MNHEY and CDR2 SMNVEV (reference sequence). After removal of 5 bases from V and 7 bases from J, the junction contained 15 bases not matched to a gene. The CDR3 here is CASSHQPGQGAEIQPQHF. DNA for the CDR3: TGTGCCAGCAGTCATCAGCCGGGACAGGGGGCAGAAATCCAGCCCCAGCATTTT.

The rearrangement links TRBV4-2 to TRBJ2-3; 8 bases match TRBD2. The CDR3 loop spans 17 amino acids. Trimming at V came to 0 bases and at J to 3 bases, leaving 8 bases not matched to a gene. Per the germline V gene, CDR1 is LGHNA and CDR2 is YNFKEQ. The CDR3 loop reads CASSQEGGGGRTDTQYF. The CDR3 DNA reads TGTGCCAGCAGCCAAGAAGGGGGGGGCGGGAGGACAGATACGCAGTATTTT.

This chain links TRBV6-2 or TRBV6-3 with TRBJ2-7; D may be TRBD1 (6 bases). V lost 6 bases, J lost 6 bases, and 12 bases lay in between. The CDR3 spans 12 residues. Germline V lookup: CDR1 MNHEY, CDR2 SVGEGT. The CDR3 DNA reads TGTGCCAGCAGCCGGACAGTTCTCGAGCAGTACTTC. As protein: CASSRTVLEQYF.

The V call is TRBV3-1 (or the pseudogene TRBV3-2), the J call TRBJ2-2; perhaps TRBD1 as D (5 bases). The closer fit of TRBJ1-3 to the DNA end suggests the J call may be wrong. The CDR3 spans 16 residues. Germline V CDR1 and CDR2: LGHDT, YNNKEL (reference sequence). CDR3 DNA sequence: TGTGCCAGCAGCCGGGGGGGACTGCGGGCCGGAAACACCATATATTTT. Amino acids: CASSRGGLRAGNTIYF.

V gene TRBV19 combines with J gene TRBJ2-1; TRBD2 might be the D (6 bases). The V gene's germline CDR1 is LNHDA and CDR2 SQIVND (reference sequence). V shed 4 bases and J shed 12 bases, with 10 bases lying between them. This CDR3 has 11 amino acids. This chain's CDR3 is CASSSGKRQFF. Written as DNA, the CDR3 is TGTGCCAGTAGTAGCGGGAAACGGCAGTTCTTC. The whole variable domain, filled in from reference TRBV19 and TRBJ2-1, reads DGGITQSPKYLFRKEGQNVTLSCEQNLNHDAMYWYRQDPGQGLRLIYYSQIVNDFQKGDIAEGYSVSREKKESFPLTVTSAQKNPTAFYLCASSSGKRQFFGPGTRLTVL.

The chain links TRBV9 to TRBJ1-6; D call uncertain. The CDR3 runs to 13 residues. Trimming shortened V by 0 bases and J by 9 bases, and 7 bases separated the two germline ends. Looked up from germline, CDR1 is SGDLS and CDR2 is YYNGEE. The CDR3, as DNA: TGTGCCAGCAGCGTAGCGGAGGTTTCACCCCTCCACTTT. This codes for CASSVAEVSPLHF.

V and J are TRBV7-9 and TRBJ2-1, with 7 bases that match TRBD2. Germline V lookup: CDR1 SEHNR, CDR2 FQNEAQ (reference sequence). CDR3 length: 12 amino acids. The V segment lost 5 bases and the J segment 9 bases; nucleotides outside the gene matches: 4. CDR3 DNA sequence: TGTGCCAGCAGCAGGACTAGTAGTGAGCAGTTCTTC. It encodes CASSRTSSEQFF.

The chain combines TRBV2 with TRBJ1-3, with D possibly being TRBD1 (6 bases). V was trimmed by 4 bases and J by 4 bases, leaving 8 bases between them. The CDR3 is 13 amino acids. CDR1 and CDR2 from the germline V gene are SNHLY and FYNNEI. In DNA form, the CDR3 reads TGTGCCAGCAGTGGTGACAGGGGAAACACCATATATTTT. It is translated as CASSGDRGNTIYF. The full variable domain, with the rest looked up from reference TRBV2 and TRBJ1-3, is EPEVTQTPSHQVTQMGQEVILRCVPISNHLYFYWYRQILGQKVEFLVSFYNNEISEKSEIFDDQFSVERPDGSNFTLKIRSTKLEDSAMYFCASSGDRGNTIYFGEGSWLTVV.

The rearrangement uses TRBV2 and TRBJ1-5; 11 nucleotides match TRBD1. Trimming cost V 6 bases and J 5 bases; bases outside gene matches: 3. The germline gives CDR1 SNHLY, CDR2 FYNNEI. This CDR3 is 14 amino acids long. The CDR3 nucleotides are TGTGCCAGCAGCGGGGACAGGGGGGATCAGCCCCAGCATTTT. It is translated as CASSGDRGDQPQHF.

The chain has TRBV28 and TRBJ1-1; 7 bases line up with TRBD1. The CDR3 consists of 15 residues. J lost 1 base, V lost 3 bases, and 5 bases had no gene match. Germline CDR1 MDHEN, CDR2 SYDVKM. CDR3 sequence: CASSLPGGTNTEAFF. The CDR3 DNA reads TGTGCCAGCAGTTTGCCAGGGGGGACGAACACTGAAGCTTTCTTT.

CDR3 DNA: TGTGCCAGTAGTATGGGGACAGCGAACACTGAAGCTTTCTTT. Its translation: CASSMGTANTEAFF. The chain couples TRBV19 to TRBJ1-1; TRBD1 matches 7 bases. This CDR3 has 14 residues. Germline lookup yields CDR1 LNHDA and CDR2 SQIVND (reference sequence). V was clipped by 3 bases and J by 1 base; unmatched bases: 2.

The CDR3 bases are TGTGCCAGCTCTTTGGACACCTTCTATGGCTACACCTTC. Translating gives CASSLDTFYGYTF. V gene TRBV18 combines with J gene TRBJ1-2; possible D gene TRBD1, 5 bases. The CDR3 is 13 amino acids. Trimming took 6 bases from V and 4 from J, leaving 12 bases between them. Per the germline V gene, CDR1 is KGHSH and CDR2 is LQKENI. Full variable domain (remainder filled in from reference TRBV18 and TRBJ1-2): NAGVMQNPRHLVRRRGQEARLRCSPMKGHSHVYWYRQLPEEGLKFMVYLQKENIIDESGMPKERFSAEFPKEGPSILRIQQVVRGDSAAYFCASSLDTFYGYTFGSGTRLTVV.

V is TRBV6-5 and J is TRBJ2-1; 11 nucleotides align to TRBD1. This CDR3 has 14 residues. The V gene end was trimmed by 6 bases and the J gene end by 7 bases; junction bases not matched to a gene: 5. Germline V gene data show CDR1 as MNHEY and CDR2 as SVGAGI. The CDR3 nucleotides are TGTGCCAGCAGACGGACAGGGGGCGGAAATGAGCAGTTCTTC. Protein product: CASRRTGGGNEQFF.

A note on this clone: Other nucleotide sequences from this sample produce the same CDR3. The chain carries TRBV12-3 or TRBV12-4 and TRBJ1-2; 7 nucleotides agree with TRBD1. CDR3 length: 11 residues. After removal of 5 bases from V and 8 bases from J, the junction contained 2 bases not matched to a gene. The DNA for the CDR3 is TGTGCCAGCAGTCCAGGGGGAGGCTACACCTTC. Protein product: CASSPGGGYTF.

The genes are TRBV10-1 and TRBJ2-3, with 11 bases fitting TRBD2. The V segment lost 8 bases and the J segment 9 bases; nucleotides outside the gene matches: 10. This CDR3 has 14 amino acids. The germline gives CDR1 WNHNN, CDR2 SYGVQD (reference sequence). The CDR3: CASDSGRAKDTQYF. DNA for the CDR3: TGCGCCAGCGATAGCGGGAGGGCCAAAGACACGCAGTATTTT.

The chain couples TRBV19 to TRBJ1-4; D gene ambiguous. The CDR3 extends over 15 amino acids. The germline V and J ends were trimmed by 10 bases and 3 bases, with 18 bases remaining between them. The germline V gene has CDR1 LNHDA and CDR2 SQIVND (reference sequence). The CDR3 nucleotides are TGTGCCACTAAGGCGAGGGTCGGGGCTAATGAAAAACTGTTTTTT. Its protein is CATKARVGANEKLFF.